The 9 T cell receptor beta chains below were found in one sample sequenced in a study of blood T cell repertoires in COVID-19. Measured with immunoSEQ multiplex PCR; TCRdb has only the in-frame clones, and not every one. The top ten clones hold 0.95% to 1.5% of a sample with around 160,000 clones, roughly 88% of them seen once. The sample comprised PBMCs or T cells enriched from blood (not recorded which). The receptors derive from a woman in her thirties with acute COVID-19.

The chain is built from TRBV9 and TRBJ2-3, with a possible D match to TRBD1 (5 bases). Germline values: CDR1 SGDLS, CDR2 YYNGEE. This CDR3 region has 14 residues. V lost 3 bases and J lost 4, with 12 bases in between. CDR3 in amino acids: CASSAKTVADTQYF. The CDR3 DNA reads TGTGCCAGCAGCGCCAAGACAGTCGCAGATACGCAGTATTTT. Supplemented by reference TRBV9 and TRBJ2-3, the full variable domain reads DSGVTQTPKHLITATGQRVTLRCSPRSGDLSVYWYQQSLDQGLQFLIQYYNGEERAKGNILERFSAQQFPDLHSELNLSSLELGDSALYFCASSAKTVADTQYFGPGTRLTVL.

The chain couples TRBV6-2 or TRBV6-3 to TRBJ2-5; 8 positions match TRBD1. V trimming: 4 bases; J trimming: 3 bases; junction bases outside the gene matches: 10. CDR3 size: 16 residues. Per the germline V gene, CDR1 is MNHEY and CDR2 is SVGEGT. CDR3 in DNA: TGTGCCAGCAGTTCCCCCCCCGCAGGGGGCGAAGAGACCCAGTACTTC. Translating it yields CASSSPPAGGEETQYF.

The sample holds one count of this clone. This sequence joins TRBV28 and TRBJ2-1, with 7 positions matching TRBD2. The CDR3 runs 14 residues. In germline, CDR1 is MDHEN, CDR2 SYDVKM. The V gene end was trimmed by 6 bases and the J gene end by 4 bases; junction bases not matched to a gene: 6. The CDR3 coding sequence is TGTGCCAGCAGCCCCCTAGCGGTTTACAATGAGCAGTTCTTC. Its translation: CASSPLAVYNEQFF.

V gene TRBV7-2 combines with J gene TRBJ1-2, with D tentatively TRBD1 (6 bases). Trimming took 3 bases from V and 7 from J, leaving 18 bases between them. This CDR3 has 15 amino acids. The V gene's germline CDR1 is SGHTA and CDR2 FQGNSA. In DNA form, the CDR3 reads TGTGCCAGCAGCTTCACTCCAGGGGAAGCAGGTGGCTACACCTTC. Its protein product is CASSFTPGEAGGYTF. Drawing the rest from reference TRBV7-2 and TRBJ1-2, the complete variable domain is GAGVSQSPSNKVTEKGKDVELRCDPISGHTALYWYRQSLGQGLEFLIYFQGNSAPDKSGLPSDRFSAERTGGSVSTLTIQRTQQEDSAVYLCASSFTPGEAGGYTFGSGTRLTVV.

Worth noting for this clone: The same CDR3 also results from other DNA sequences found in this sample. This sequence joins TRBV7-2 and TRBJ2-7; D is undetermined. Deletions cut 3 bases from V and 3 bases from J, with 3 bases between. The germline CDR1 and CDR2 sequences are SGHTA and FQGNSA. The CDR3 runs to 11 residues. The CDR3 DNA reads as TGTGCCAGCAGCTTGTACTACGAGCAGTACTTC. This codes for CASSLYYEQYF.

CDR3 region: CASSLDSYSNQPQHF. As DNA, the CDR3 is TGTGCCAGCAGTCTGGACAGTTATAGCAATCAGCCCCAGCATTTT. The V gene is TRBV2, the J gene TRBJ1-5; tentative D call: TRBD1 (6 bases). V was cut by 5 bases and J by 0 bases, with 11 bases left in between. Germline CDR1 reads SNHLY; CDR2 reads FYNNEI. This CDR3 has 15 amino acids.

Details on this clone: One end of the junction varies from germline; a read error may be responsible. V is TRBV6-2 or TRBV6-3 and J is TRBJ2-1, with D uncertain. Looked up from germline, CDR1 is MNHEY and CDR2 is SVGEGT. CDR3 size: 14 residues. The CDR3 protein is CASIYRGSHNEQFF. CDR3 nucleotide sequence: TGTGCCAGCATTTACCGCGGCAGCCACAATGAGCAGTTCTTC.

V is TRBV3-1 (or the pseudogene TRBV3-2) and J is TRBJ2-7, with TRBD1 identical over 10 bases. Germline values: CDR1 LGHDT, CDR2 YNNKEL (reference sequence). The CDR3 covers 15 residues. Trimming removed 4 bases from V and 7 bases from J; junction bases left unmatched: 10. The CDR3 region is CASSPRDRGAGEQYF. The CDR3 DNA reads as TGTGCCAGCAGCCCCCGGGACAGGGGTGCAGGAGAGCAGTACTTC.

The chain uses TRBV19 and TRBJ2-7, with D possibly being TRBD1 (6 bases). The CDR3 spans 15 residues. With 4 bases removed from V and 2 bases from J, the gap between germline ends came to 15 bases. CDR1 is LNHDA, CDR2 SQIVND, per germline (reference sequence). In DNA, the CDR3 is TGTGCCAGTAGTAGGCCGGGACATGCCCCCTACGAGCAGTACTTC. It codes for CASSRPGHAPYEQYF.